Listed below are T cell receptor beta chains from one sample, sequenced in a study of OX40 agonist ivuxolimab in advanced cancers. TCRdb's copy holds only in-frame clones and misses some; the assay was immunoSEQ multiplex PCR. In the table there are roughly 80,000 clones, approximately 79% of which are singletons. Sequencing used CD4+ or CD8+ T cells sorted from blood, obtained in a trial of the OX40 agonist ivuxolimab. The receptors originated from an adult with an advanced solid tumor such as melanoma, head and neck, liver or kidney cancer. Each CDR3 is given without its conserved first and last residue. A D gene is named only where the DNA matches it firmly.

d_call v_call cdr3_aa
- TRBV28 ASSPFGVTLTGPHTGGYT
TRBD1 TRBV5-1 ASSLQGPSNTGELF
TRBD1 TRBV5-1 ASSPQGANEKLF
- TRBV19 ASSSRVFSYEQY
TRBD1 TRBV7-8 ASSLGQILLYNEQF
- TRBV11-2 ASSPGRGAFYEQY
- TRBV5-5 ASSLAPGTIAEAF
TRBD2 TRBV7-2 ASSLTSSETQY
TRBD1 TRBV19 ASSLGTGAWAT
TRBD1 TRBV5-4 ASSLRGTGLSGEY
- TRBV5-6 ASSFRGGPYGYT
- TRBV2 ASRQSGDYGYT
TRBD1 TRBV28 ASRHFGQGQTEAF
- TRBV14 ASSQKQWDNEQF
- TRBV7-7 ASSLEVSTEAF
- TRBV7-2 ASSLGRGLEAF
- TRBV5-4 ASSTGPGNTGELF
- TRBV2 ASSRQGSTEAF
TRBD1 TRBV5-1 ASSLYRGTGELF
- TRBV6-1 ASSGNPATNEKLF
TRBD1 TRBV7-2 ASSFRTGGQHNYGYT
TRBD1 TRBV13 ASSIDRGELTGELF
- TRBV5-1 ASSLAVEGGEQY
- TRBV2 ASSWTTANTGELF
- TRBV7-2 ASETRPGNEQY
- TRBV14 ASSRRVPSGANVLT
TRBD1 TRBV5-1 ASSLADTYRGLEF
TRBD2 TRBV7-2 ASSLALGGIHEQY
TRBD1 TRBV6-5 ASRSRQGDTEAF
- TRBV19 ASRGHMNTEAF
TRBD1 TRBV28 ASSRGQGYQPQH
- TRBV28 ASSLIAIGTYGYT
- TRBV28 ASNPTATNEKLF
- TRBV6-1 ASSYGNTIY
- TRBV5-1 ASSYGAGYGYT
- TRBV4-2 ASSVNRANQPQH
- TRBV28 ASSFRDRLGYT
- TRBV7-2 ASSPQIANTIY
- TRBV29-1 SVGEGQGNQPQH
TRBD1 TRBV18 ASSHGDRPGMAF
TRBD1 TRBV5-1 ASSLETGMNTEAF
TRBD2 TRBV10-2 ASRGQRGGQTDTQY
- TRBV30 AWTTRGAGEAF
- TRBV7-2 ASSLAPPDSGTDTQY
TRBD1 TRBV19 ASSIVGTGTPGQF
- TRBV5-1 ASSSQSPGELF
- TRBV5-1 ASSLEVRAAGNTGELF
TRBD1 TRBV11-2 ASSSGQGTYNEQF